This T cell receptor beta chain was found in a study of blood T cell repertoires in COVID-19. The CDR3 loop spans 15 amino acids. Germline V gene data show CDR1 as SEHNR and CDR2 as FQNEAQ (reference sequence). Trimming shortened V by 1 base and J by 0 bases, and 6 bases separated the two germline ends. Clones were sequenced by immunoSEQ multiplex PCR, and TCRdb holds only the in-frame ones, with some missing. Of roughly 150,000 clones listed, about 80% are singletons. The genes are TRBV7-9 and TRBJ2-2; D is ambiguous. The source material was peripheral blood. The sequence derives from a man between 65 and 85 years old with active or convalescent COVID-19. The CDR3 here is CASSLGRPNTGELFF. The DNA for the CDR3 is TGTGCCAGCAGCTTAGGGCGGCCGAACACCGGGGAGCTGTTTTTT. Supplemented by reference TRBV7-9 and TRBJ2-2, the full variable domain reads DTGVSQNPRHKITKRGQNVTFRCDPISEHNRLYWYRQTLGQGPEFLTYFQNEAQLEKSRLLSDRFSAERPKGSFSTLEIQRTEQGDSAMYLCASSLGRPNTGELFFGEGSRLTVL.